The following is a TCR beta chain sequence with its context. Authors' processing steps: Researchers report that nucleated cell counts were estimated from reference gene primer amplification. This table comes from immunoSEQ multiplex PCR, and its TCRdb copy is limited to in-frame clones, with some not included. The V and J calls and the clone size are those of that table, but D and trimming were determined from the DNA. Here the sample spans some 280,000 clones, just over 85% being singletons. Trimming took off 5 bases at V and 3 bases at J, with 17 bases between the two ends. The CDR3 runs 15 residues. Per the germline V gene, CDR1 is SGHTA and CDR2 is FQGNSA. These data originate in a study of blood T cell repertoires in COVID-19. About the research overall: Acute and convalescent COVID-19 specimens originated in the United States, Italy and Spain. Sources were T cells, B-cell-depleted T cells, or PBMCs; the material itself was cDNA or gDNA.

This sequence was found in a woman aged 30 to 39 with active or convalescent COVID-19. The chain carries TRBV7-2 and TRBJ2-7; possibly TRBD1 for D (6 bases). The sample consisted of peripheral blood. The CDR3 DNA sequence: TGTGCCAGCAGCCCCAACAGGGCCTTAAACTACGAGCAGTACTTC. This codes for CASSPNRALNYEQYF.